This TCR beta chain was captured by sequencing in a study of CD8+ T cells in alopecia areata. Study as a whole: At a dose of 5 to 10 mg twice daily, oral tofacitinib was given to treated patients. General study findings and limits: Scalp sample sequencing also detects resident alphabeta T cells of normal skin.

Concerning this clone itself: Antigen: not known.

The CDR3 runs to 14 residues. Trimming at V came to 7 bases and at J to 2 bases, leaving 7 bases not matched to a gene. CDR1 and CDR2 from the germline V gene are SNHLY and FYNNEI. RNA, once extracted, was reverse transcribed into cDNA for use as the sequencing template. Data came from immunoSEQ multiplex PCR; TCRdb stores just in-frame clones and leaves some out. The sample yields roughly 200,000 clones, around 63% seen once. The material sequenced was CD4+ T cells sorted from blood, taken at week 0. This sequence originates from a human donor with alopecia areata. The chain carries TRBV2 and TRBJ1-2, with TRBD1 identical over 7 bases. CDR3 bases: TGTGCCAGCACCGAACAGGACAGGAACTATGGCTACACCTTC. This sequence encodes CASTEQDRNYGYTF.